The present entry profiles one T cell receptor beta chain with its context. Its cognate antigen is unknown. The entry originates in a study of shared clonotypes between healthy human individuals. Deep-level settings were used for running the assay. Clones were read by immunoSEQ multiplex PCR, and TCRdb kept only the in-frame ones, dropping some. The profile shows some 2.1 million clones, around 93% of them singletons. The naive CD8 fraction comprised CD45RO-negative cells positively selected for CCR7 and excluded terminally differentiated effector memory CD45RA+ cells. HIV-negative, healthy adults without recent acute infections or vaccinations were the donors. The CDR3 sequence is 15 residues long. Germline CDR1 reads SGHAT; CDR2 reads FQDESV (reference sequence). Trimming cost V 2 bases and J 12 bases; bases outside gene matches: 13. Study results and limitations: Among a handful of donors, approximately 5% of naive CD4 clonotypes were found in common.

The sequence was obtained from a man aged 18 to 35 in good health. Some clones in this sample may be carry-over from other donors' samples. The sequenced material came from naive CD8+ T cells from PBMCs. V gene TRBV11-1 combines with J gene TRBJ2-1; TRBD2 aligns across 7 bases. Here the CDR3 reads CASSLRDYPVIGQFF. In DNA, the CDR3 is TGTGCCAGCAGCTTACGGGACTACCCAGTCATTGGGCAGTTCTTC. Looking up the rest from reference TRBV11-1 and TRBJ2-1 gives the full variable domain: EAEVAQSPRYKITEKSQAVAFWCDPISGHATLYWYRQILGQGPELLVQFQDESVVDDSQLPKDRFSAERLKGVDSTLKIQPAELGDSAMYLCASSLRDYPVIGQFFGPGTRLTVL.